This TCR beta chain stems from a study of T cells after yellow fever vaccination. Per germline, CDR1 LNHDA and CDR2 SQIVND (reference sequence). This CDR3 has 15 amino acids. Losses at the gene ends were 3 bases for V and 4 bases for J; bases not matched to a gene: 4. TCRdb reanalysed the 5' RACE reads using MiXCR and keeps one entry per CDR3 protein. The sample shows 510,000 or so distinct CDR3 sequences, about 19% of them seen only once. Of note for this clonotype: No antigen is known for it.

Whole-study findings and limits: From the bulk population, abundant clonotypes could contaminate and appear within FACS-sorted repertoires.

The chain uses TRBV19 and TRBJ2-7; 12 bases align to TRBD2. The sequencing here drew on PBMCs, taken 15 days after the yellow fever booster vaccination. The source of this sequence is a man aged 25-40 years who received the YFV17D yellow fever vaccine. The CDR3 DNA follows: TGTGCCAGTAGTATCGGGACTAGCGGGTTTTACGAGCAGTACTTC. Translating gives CASSIGTSGFYEQYF.